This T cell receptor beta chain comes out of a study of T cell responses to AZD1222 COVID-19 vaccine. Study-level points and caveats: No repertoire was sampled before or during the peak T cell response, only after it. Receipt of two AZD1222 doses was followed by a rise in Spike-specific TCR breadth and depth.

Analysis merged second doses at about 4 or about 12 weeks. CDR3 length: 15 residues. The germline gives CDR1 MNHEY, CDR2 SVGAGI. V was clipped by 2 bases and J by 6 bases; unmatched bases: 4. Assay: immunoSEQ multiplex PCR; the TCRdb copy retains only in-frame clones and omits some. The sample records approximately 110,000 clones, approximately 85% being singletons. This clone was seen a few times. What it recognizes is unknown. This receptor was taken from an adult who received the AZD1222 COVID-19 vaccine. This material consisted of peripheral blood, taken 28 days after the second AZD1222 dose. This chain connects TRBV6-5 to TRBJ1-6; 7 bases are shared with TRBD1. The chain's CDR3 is CASSYVDRANSPLHF. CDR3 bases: TGTGCCAGCAGTTACGTAGACAGGGCTAATTCACCCCTCCACTTT.